This entry concerns a single T cell receptor (beta chain). The germline V gene encodes CDR1 MNHEY and CDR2 SVGEGT. CDR3 length: 17 residues. V dropped 0 bases and J dropped 4 bases, with 16 bases sitting between them. The sample is drawn from a study of CD8 T cells in Susac syndrome. RNA totalling 0.5 to 1 ug underwent reverse transcription with random hexamers. Amplification of the TCR beta CDR3 was carried out by immunoSEQ multiplex PCR, which spanned a total of 54 Vbeta and 13 Jbeta segments. TCRdb reprocessed the immunoSEQ multiplex PCR reads with MiXCR, giving one entry per CDR3 protein. The sample consists of 300,000 or so distinct CDR3 sequences, 92% of them appearing once.

The TCR originated in a human donor with multiple sclerosis. The chain links TRBV6-2 or TRBV6-3 to TRBJ1-5, with D possibly matching TRBD1 (6 bases). Sequencing input: CD4+ T cells from PBMCs. The CDR3 region is CASSYSFMTGLNQPQHF. The CDR3 DNA reads as TGTGCCAGCAGTTACTCTTTTATGACAGGTCTGAATCAGCCCCAGCATTTT.